This paragraph covers one T cell receptor beta chain sequence. The record originates from a study of shared clonotypes between healthy human individuals. Germline-derived CDR1 and CDR2 are DFQATT and SNEGSKA (reference sequence). This CDR3 region has 11 residues. Here immunoSEQ multiplex PCR was the method, and the copy in TCRdb shows in-frame clones only, minus some. This table has approximately 1.5 million clones, approximately 98% appearing once. Sequencing was carried out using naive CD4+ T cells sorted from blood. The subset here: CD45RA+ positively selected. The chain carries TRBV20-1 and TRBJ1-1; 8 bases are a match to TRBD1. The clonotype originates from a man aged 30-40 years in good health. The CDR3 DNA sequence: TGCAGGGCAGACAGGGGTACTGAAGCTTTCTTT. Encoded protein: CRADRGTEAFF.